The clone carrying this T cell receptor beta chain occurred once. Its antigen remains unknown. Libraries were prepared by immunoSEQ multiplex PCR; TCRdb keeps only in-frame clonotypes and omits some of them. The sample consists of about 42,000 clones, over 75% of them appearing once. The record originates from a study of lymphopenia after photon versus proton radiotherapy. Study-wide points: After lymphocyte nadir, photon-treated repertoires showed oligoclonal expansion, especially CD8+ Temra. Proton therapy kept repertoires fairly stable, unlike photons, which gained effector/memory cells.

The CDR3 runs 15 residues. Germline V lookup: CDR1 MNHEY, CDR2 SVGAGI. V was trimmed by 0 bases and J by 4 bases, leaving 12 bases between them. Sequences were derived from peripheral blood, sampled from a patient treated with proton-based radiotherapy. V usage is TRBV6-5 and J usage is TRBJ2-5; weak D call: TRBD2 (5 bases). The source of this sequence is a woman in her sixties or seventies with pancreatic cancer. CDR3 residues: CASSYSQTGIETQYF. The CDR3 DNA follows: TGTGCCAGCAGTTACTCCCAAACCGGGATAGAGACCCAGTACTTC.